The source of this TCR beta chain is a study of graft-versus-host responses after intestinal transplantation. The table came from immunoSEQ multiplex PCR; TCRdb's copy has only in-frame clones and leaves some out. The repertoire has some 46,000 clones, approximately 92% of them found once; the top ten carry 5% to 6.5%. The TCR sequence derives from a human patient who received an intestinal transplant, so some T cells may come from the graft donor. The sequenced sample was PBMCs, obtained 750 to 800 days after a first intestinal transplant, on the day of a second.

Written as DNA, the CDR3 is TGTGCCAGCAGTTATCCCGGGGTCTATGGCTACACCTTC. Its translation is CASSYPGVYGYTF. The V and J genes are TRBV7-8 and TRBJ1-2, with unresolved D. The germline V and J ends were trimmed by 6 bases and 4 bases, with 12 bases remaining between them. The CDR3 is 13 amino acids. CDR1 is SGHVS and CDR2 is FQNEAQ in the germline V gene.